This T cell receptor (beta chain) was profiled in a study of CD8 T cells in ankylosing spondylitis. Findings and caveats of the study: Matched ankylosing spondylitis synovial fluid reportedly contained a significantly enriched population of disease-linked clones. Apparently characteristic of ankylosing spondylitis blood was a TCR beta motif (about 8 highly homologous variants).

A remark on this clonotype: The antigen remains unidentified.

Quantitative barcoded 5'-RACE was used to prepare TCR beta libraries. TCRdb processed the 5' RACE reads anew with MiXCR; each CDR3 protein has one entry. The sample includes tens of thousands of distinct CDR3 sequences, 16% seen only once; the top ten take just over 45%. V lost 4 bases and J lost 2, with 9 bases in between. Per germline, CDR1 MGHDK and CDR2 SYGVNS. The CDR3 is made up of 13 amino acids. The material sequenced was blood. The chain combines TRBV25-1 with TRBJ2-7; D is unresolved. The source is a male donor with ankylosing spondylitis or in good health (not recorded which). The CDR3 DNA reads as TGTGCCAGCAGTGTAGGCAGCCCCTACGAGCAGTACTTC. It translates to CASSVGSPYEQYF.